This TCR beta chain was observed in a study of T-cell memory formation after mild COVID-19. In TCRdb, the 5' RACE reads were re-called with MiXCR into one record per CDR3 protein. The repertoire holds about 88,000 distinct CDR3 sequences, around 25% seen once, with under 50% in the top ten. The CDR3 has 14 residues. V was cut by 5 bases and J by 0 bases, with 10 bases left in between. Germline values: CDR1 SGHVS, CDR2 FNYEAQ. Sample: PBMCs or a T cell subset sorted from them (not recorded which). The chain joins TRBV7-6 to TRBJ1-1, with a tentative D call TRBD1 (5 bases). This sequence was found in a man between 18 and 29 years old who had mild COVID-19 (a few samples of this study predate the infection). Cell type and time point are not known. The CDR3 loop reads CASSAGTMNTEAFF. Here the CDR3 DNA reads TGTGCCAGCAGCGCCGGGACCATGAACACTGAAGCTTTCTTT.